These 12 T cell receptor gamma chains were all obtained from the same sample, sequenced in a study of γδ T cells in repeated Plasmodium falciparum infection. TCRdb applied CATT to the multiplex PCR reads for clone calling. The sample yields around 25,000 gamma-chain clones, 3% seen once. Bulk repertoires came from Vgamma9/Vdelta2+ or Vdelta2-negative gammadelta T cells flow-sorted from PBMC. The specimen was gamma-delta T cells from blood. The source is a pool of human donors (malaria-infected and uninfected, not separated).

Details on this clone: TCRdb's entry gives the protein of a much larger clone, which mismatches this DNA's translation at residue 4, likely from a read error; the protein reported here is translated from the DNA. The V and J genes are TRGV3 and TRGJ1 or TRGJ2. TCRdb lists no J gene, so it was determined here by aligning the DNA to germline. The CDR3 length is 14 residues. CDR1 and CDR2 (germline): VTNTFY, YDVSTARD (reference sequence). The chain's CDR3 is CATRDRLGLYKKLF. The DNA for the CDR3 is TGTGCCACCCGGGACAGGCTGGGGCTTTATAAGAAACTCTTT.

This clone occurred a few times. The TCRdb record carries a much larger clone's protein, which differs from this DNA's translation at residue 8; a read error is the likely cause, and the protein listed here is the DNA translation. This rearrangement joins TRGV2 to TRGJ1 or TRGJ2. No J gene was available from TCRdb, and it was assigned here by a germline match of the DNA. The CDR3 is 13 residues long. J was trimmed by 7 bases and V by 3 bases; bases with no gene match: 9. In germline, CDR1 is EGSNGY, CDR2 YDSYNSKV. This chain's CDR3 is CATWDPPEYKKLF. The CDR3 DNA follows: TGTGCCACCTGGGACCCCCCGGAATATAAGAAACTCTTT.

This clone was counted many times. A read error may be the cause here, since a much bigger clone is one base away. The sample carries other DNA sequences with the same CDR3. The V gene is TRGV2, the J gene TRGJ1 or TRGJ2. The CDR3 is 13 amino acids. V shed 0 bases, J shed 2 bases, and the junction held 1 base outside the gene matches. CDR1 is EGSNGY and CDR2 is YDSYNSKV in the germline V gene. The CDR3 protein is CATWDGDYYKKLF. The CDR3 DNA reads TGTGCCACCTGGGACGGGGATTATTATAAGAAACTCTTT.

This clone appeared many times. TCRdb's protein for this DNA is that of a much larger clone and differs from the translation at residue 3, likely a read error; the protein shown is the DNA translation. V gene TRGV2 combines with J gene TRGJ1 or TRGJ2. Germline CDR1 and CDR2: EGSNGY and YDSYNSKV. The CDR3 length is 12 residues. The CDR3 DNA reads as TGTGCCGCCTGGAAGAATTATTATAAGAAACTCTTT. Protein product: CAAWKNYYKKLF.

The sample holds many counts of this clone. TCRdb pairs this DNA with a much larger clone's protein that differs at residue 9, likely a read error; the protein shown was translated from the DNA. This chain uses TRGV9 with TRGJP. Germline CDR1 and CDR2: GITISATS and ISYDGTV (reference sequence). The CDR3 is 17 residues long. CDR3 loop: CALWEKGQGLGKKIKVF. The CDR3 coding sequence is TGTGCCTTGTGGGAGAAGGGGCAAGGGTTGGGCAAAAAAATCAAGGTATTT.

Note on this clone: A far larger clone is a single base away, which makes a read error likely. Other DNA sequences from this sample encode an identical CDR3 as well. In nucleotides, the CDR3 is TGTGCCCTGTGGGAGGTGCGTCCGGGCAAAAAAATCAAGGTATTT. Translating gives CALWEVRPGKKIKVF. This rearrangement joins TRGV9 to TRGJP. In the absence of a J gene in TCRdb, the DNA was matched to germline to assign it here. This CDR3 has 15 amino acids. Germline CDR1 is GITISATS and CDR2 is ISYDGTV (reference sequence).

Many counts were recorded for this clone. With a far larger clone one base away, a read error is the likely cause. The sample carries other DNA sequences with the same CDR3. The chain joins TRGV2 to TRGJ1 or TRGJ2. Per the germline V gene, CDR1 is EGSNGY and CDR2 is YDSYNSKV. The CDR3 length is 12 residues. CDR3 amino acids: CATWDGDNKKLF. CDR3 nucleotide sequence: TGTGCTACCTGGGACGGAGATAATAAGAAACTCTTT.

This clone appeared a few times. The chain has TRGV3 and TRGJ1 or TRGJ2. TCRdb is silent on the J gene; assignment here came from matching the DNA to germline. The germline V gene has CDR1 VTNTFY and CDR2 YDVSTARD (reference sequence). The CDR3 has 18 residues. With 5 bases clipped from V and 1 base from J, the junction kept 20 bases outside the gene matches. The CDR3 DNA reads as TGTGCCACCTGGGCCGAGAGGGGGGGTTCCCGAAATTATTATAAGAAACTCTTT. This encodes CATWAERGGSRNYYKKLF.

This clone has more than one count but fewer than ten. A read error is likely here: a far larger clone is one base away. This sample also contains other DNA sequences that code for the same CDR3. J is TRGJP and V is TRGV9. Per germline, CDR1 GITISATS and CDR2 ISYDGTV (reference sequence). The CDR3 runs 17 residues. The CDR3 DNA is TGTGCCTTGTGGGAGGTGCACCCAGAGCTGGGCAAAAAAATCAAGGTATTT. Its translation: CALWEVHPELGKKIKVF.

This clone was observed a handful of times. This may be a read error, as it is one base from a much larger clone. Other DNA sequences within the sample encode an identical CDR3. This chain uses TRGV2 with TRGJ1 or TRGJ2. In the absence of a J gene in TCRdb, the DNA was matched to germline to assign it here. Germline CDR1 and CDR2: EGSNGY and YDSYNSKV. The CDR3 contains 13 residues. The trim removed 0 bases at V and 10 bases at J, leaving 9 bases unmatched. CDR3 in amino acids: CATWDGPPRKKLF. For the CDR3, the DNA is TGTGCCACCTGGGACGGGCCCCCCCGAAAGAAACTCTTT.

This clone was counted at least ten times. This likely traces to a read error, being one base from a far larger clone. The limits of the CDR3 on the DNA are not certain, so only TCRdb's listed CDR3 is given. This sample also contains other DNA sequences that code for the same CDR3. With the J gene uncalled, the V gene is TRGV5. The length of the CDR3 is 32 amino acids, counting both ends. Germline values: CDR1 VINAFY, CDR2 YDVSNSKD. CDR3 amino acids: CATWDRRRIIRNSLAVEQHWLSQVSIGRIQHF.

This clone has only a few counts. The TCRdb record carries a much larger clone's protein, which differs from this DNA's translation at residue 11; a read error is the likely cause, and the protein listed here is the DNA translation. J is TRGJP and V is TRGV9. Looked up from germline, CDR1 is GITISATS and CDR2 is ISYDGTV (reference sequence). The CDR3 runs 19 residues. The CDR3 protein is CALWEVRTQQGLGKKIKVF. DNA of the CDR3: TGTGCCTTGTGGGAGGTGCGAACCCAACAAGGGTTGGGCAAAAAAATCAAGGTATTT.